These 16 T cell receptor beta chains originate from one sample sequenced in a study of blood T cells in healthy people across ages. A second about 6 to 12 cycle PCR used barcoded and J-beta primers. TCRdb processed the 5' RACE reads anew with MiXCR; each CDR3 protein has one entry. The repertoire consists of 600,000 to 850,000 distinct CDR3 sequences, with around 25% occurring once and the leading ten covering roughly a tenth. The same sample was also studied in work on T cells of mothers and their children.

Sequenced input: blood. The receptors stem from a boy between 10 and 17 years old in good health.

This clonotype appeared a few times. This chain links TRBV29-1 with TRBJ2-5; D is perhaps TRBD1 (5 bases). V was trimmed by 5 bases and J by 1 base, leaving 11 bases between them. Germline V gene sequence: CDR1 SQVTM, CDR2 ANQGSEA. The CDR3 totals 13 residues. This chain's CDR3 is CSVPQGTQETQYF. The CDR3 DNA reads TGCAGCGTTCCCCAGGGCACCCAAGAGACCCAGTACTTC.

V is TRBV5-1 and J is TRBJ2-1; 13 nucleotides agree with TRBD2. V shed 0 bases, J shed 7 bases, and the junction held 7 bases outside the gene matches. The CDR3 is 17 residues long. Per the germline V gene, CDR1 is SGHRS and CDR2 is YFSETQ. The CDR3 sequence: CASSLGRTSGSRNEQFF. DNA of the CDR3: TGCGCCAGCAGCTTGGGACGGACTAGCGGGAGCAGGAATGAGCAGTTCTTC. Complete variable domain (other parts from reference TRBV5-1 and TRBJ2-1): KAGVTQTPRYLIKTRGQQVTLSCSPISGHRSVSWYQQTPGQGLQFLFEYFSETQRNKGNFPGRFSGRQFSNSRSEMNVSTLELGDSALYLCASSLGRTSGSRNEQFFGPGTRLTVL.

This clonotype was observed a handful of times. Mismatch with germline at one junction end may stem from a read error. The CDR3 coding sequence is TGTGCCAGCAGCCAAGGAAGGAAGGGGCTGGACTTC. Protein: CASSQGRKGLDF. The chain joins TRBV3-1 to TRBJ2-5, with TRBD1 as a possible D gene (5 bases). Germline assignment: CDR1 LGHDT and CDR2 YNNKEL (reference sequence). The CDR3 length is 12 residues.

The chain carries TRBV7-2 and TRBJ2-5, with 14 bases lining up with TRBD2. V lost 7 bases and J lost 3; bases outside the gene matches: 10. Germline-derived CDR1 and CDR2 are SGHTA and FQGNSA. The CDR3 spans 17 residues. The CDR3 bases are TGTGCCAGCACCCTCCCGGGACTAGCGGGGGTCGAAGAGACCCAGTACTTC. Residues: CASTLPGLAGVEETQYF.

This clonotype was detected a few times. CDR3 loop: CASSPPFKETQYF. The CDR3, as DNA: TGTGCCAGCAGTCCCCCATTCAAAGAGACCCAGTACTTC. The genes are TRBV12-3 or TRBV12-4 and TRBJ2-5; D is unclear. The CDR3 runs to 13 residues. Trimming removed 5 bases from V and 3 bases from J, with 10 bases in between.

The genes are TRBV20-1 and TRBJ2-5, with 11 bases aligning to TRBD1. The CDR3 runs to 14 residues. V lost 6 bases and J lost 5; bases outside the gene matches: 8. The V gene's germline CDR1 is DFQATT and CDR2 SNEGSKA (reference sequence). In DNA form, the CDR3 reads TGCAGTGCCCCCGGGACAGGGGGGTCTGAGACCCAGTACTTC. Translation gives CSAPGTGGSETQYF.

This chain joins TRBV6-5 and TRBJ1-1; 9 bases fit TRBD1. CDR1 is MNHEY, CDR2 SVGAGI, per germline. The V segment lost 5 bases and the J segment 4 bases; nucleotides outside the gene matches: 11. CDR3 size: 16 residues. The CDR3 DNA reads as TGTGCCAGCAGTGTGGGACAGGGTGTGGGTGTCACTGAAGCTTTCTTT. It is translated as CASSVGQGVGVTEAFF.

This clonotype was observed at least ten times. The chain carries TRBV12-3 or TRBV12-4 and TRBJ1-2; D not certain. Deletions cut 3 bases from V and 0 bases from J, with 5 bases between. This CDR3 contains 13 residues. CDR3 region: CASSFGSNYGYTF. The DNA for the CDR3 is TGTGCCAGCAGTTTTGGGTCTAACTATGGCTACACCTTC.

The rearrangement joins TRBV20-1 to TRBJ1-1, with D unresolved. Germline V gives CDR1 DFQATT, CDR2 SNEGSKA (reference sequence). The CDR3 covers 14 residues. The V end was cut by 3 bases, the J end by 4 bases, with 15 bases between. In nucleotides, the CDR3 is TGCAGTGCTAGTAAATCCCTTATGAGCACTGAAGCTTTCTTT. Its protein product is CSASKSLMSTEAFF.

This clonotype was seen a few times. V and J are TRBV20-1 and TRBJ2-7, with a tentative D call TRBD1 (5 bases). The V end lost 7 bases, the J end lost 2 bases, and 15 bases lay between the germline ends. The CDR3 consists of 13 residues. Germline-derived CDR1 and CDR2 are DFQATT and SNEGSKA (reference sequence). CDR3 in DNA: TGCAGTGGCCAGGGCTTAGAAACCTACGAGCAGTACTTC. Its protein is CSGQGLETYEQYF.

This clonotype occurred a few times. The chain joins TRBV7-6 to TRBJ2-1, with TRBD2 matching over 8 bases. The CDR3 runs 15 residues. Germline CDR1 and CDR2: SGHVS and FNYEAQ. V was pared by 4 bases and J by 9 bases, with 11 bases of the junction left unmatched. CDR3 sequence: CASSYPLVAGSEQFF. CDR3 DNA: TGTGCCAGCAGCTATCCGCTGGTAGCGGGATCTGAGCAGTTCTTC.

The chain uses TRBV6-6 and TRBJ1-1; no firm D call. The CDR3 loop spans 13 amino acids. The V end was cut by 4 bases, the J end by 4 bases, with 10 bases between. Germline CDR1 and CDR2: MNHNY and SVGAGI (reference sequence). Here the CDR3 reads CASSSETFTEAFF. Written as DNA, the CDR3 is TGTGCCAGCAGTTCCGAGACCTTCACTGAAGCTTTCTTT.

This clonotype was seen only a few times. The rearrangement joins TRBV12-3 or TRBV12-4 to TRBJ2-5; 8 positions agree with TRBD2. The end of the DNA fits TRBJ2-7 better, so the J call may be wrong. CDR3 length equals 13 residues. The CDR3 protein is CASSWGGRYEQYF. As DNA, the CDR3 is TGTGCCAGCAGTTGGGGCGGGAGGTACGAGCAGTACTTC.

In this sample, this clonotype turned up many times. The chain employs TRBV7-8 and TRBJ2-1; 14 positions agree with TRBD2. Germline V CDR1 and CDR2: SGHVS, FQNEAQ. This CDR3 comprises 15 residues. Unmatched junction bases numbered 7, after V lost 5 bases and J lost 10 bases. The CDR3 DNA sequence: TGTGCCAGCAGCCTCGGACTAGCGGGGGGAGGGGAGCAGTTCTTC. Protein sequence: CASSLGLAGGGEQFF. Looking up the rest from reference TRBV7-8 and TRBJ2-1 gives the full variable domain: GAGVSQSPRYKVAKRGQDVALRCDPISGHVSLFWYQQALGQGPEFLTYFQNEAQLDKSGLPSDRFFAERPEGSVSTLKIQRTQQEDSAVYLCASSLGLAGGGEQFFGPGTRLTVL.

This clonotype was detected a few times. The rearrangement joins TRBV11-1 to TRBJ1-1; D is unresolved. This CDR3 is built from 13 residues. CDR1 is SGHAT and CDR2 is FQDESV in the germline V gene (reference sequence). Between the trimmed V and J ends, which lost 5 bases and 2 bases, there was a span of 9 bases. As DNA, the CDR3 is TGTGCCAGCAGCACTACAGTTAACACTGAAGCTTTCTTT. Amino acids: CASSTTVNTEAFF.

The chain employs TRBV20-1 and TRBJ2-5, with unresolved D. The J call may be faulty, since TRBJ2-7 better matches the DNA end. This CDR3 spans 14 amino acids. The V gene's germline CDR1 is DFQATT and CDR2 SNEGSKA (reference sequence). CDR3 sequence (DNA): TGCAGTGCTAGAGATCAGAGTAGCTCCTACGAGCAGTACTTC. Translation: CSARDQSSSYEQYF.